The source of this TCR beta chain is a study of T cells in Graves' hyperthyroidism and ophthalmopathy. This clonotype was detected many times. Trimming removed 5 bases at V and 6 bases at J, with 17 bases between. Germline CDR1 is DFQATT and CDR2 is SNEGSKA (reference sequence). The CDR3 spans 13 residues. There were TCR beta CDR3 regions amplified from RNA transcripts. With the HTBI primer set, the TCR CDR3 went through a first round of RT-PCR. TCRdb used MiXCR to reprocess the multiplex PCR reads, holding one entry per CDR3 protein. In the table there are around 190,000 distinct CDR3 sequences, around a sixth of which are singletons. Diagnoses were made from clinical symptoms, serum measures (thyroxine and TRAb), thyroid ultrasound and orbital computed tomography.

This receptor was taken from a woman between 45 and 65 years old with Graves' hyperthyroidism. Sequences were obtained from blood. The V call is TRBV20-1, the J call TRBJ2-7, with TRBD1 as a possible D gene (6 bases). CDR3 bases: TGCAGTGCTCATAAACAGGGAATGGGCGAGCAGTACTTC. Protein sequence: CSAHKQGMGEQYF.